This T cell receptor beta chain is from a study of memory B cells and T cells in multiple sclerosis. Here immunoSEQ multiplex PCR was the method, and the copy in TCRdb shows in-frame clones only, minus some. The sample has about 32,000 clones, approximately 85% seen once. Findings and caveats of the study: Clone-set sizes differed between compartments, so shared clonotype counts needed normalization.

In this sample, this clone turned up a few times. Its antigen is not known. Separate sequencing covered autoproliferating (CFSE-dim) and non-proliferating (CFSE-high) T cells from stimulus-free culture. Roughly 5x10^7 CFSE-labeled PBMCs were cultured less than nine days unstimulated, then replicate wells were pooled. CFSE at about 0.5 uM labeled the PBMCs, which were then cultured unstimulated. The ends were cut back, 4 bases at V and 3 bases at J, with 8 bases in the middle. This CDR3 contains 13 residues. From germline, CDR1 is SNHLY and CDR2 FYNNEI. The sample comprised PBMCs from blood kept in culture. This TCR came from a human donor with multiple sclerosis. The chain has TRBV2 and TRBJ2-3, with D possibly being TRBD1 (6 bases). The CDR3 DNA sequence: TGTGCCAGCAGTGTAAGGGGGACAGATACGCAGTATTTT. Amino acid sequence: CASSVRGTDTQYF.